This TCR beta chain was sequenced during a study of T cell responses to AZD1222 COVID-19 vaccine. Across the whole study: Whether given at about 4 or about 12 weeks, second doses were pooled.

The protocol was immunoSEQ multiplex PCR, while the TCRdb copy is restricted to in-frame clones and leaves out a portion. The sample includes 55,000 to 90,000 clones, roughly four fifths of them seen just once. Notes on this clone: The antigen is not known.

The CDR3 totals 13 residues. V shed 3 bases, J shed 8 bases, and the junction held 3 bases outside the gene matches. The germline V gene encodes CDR1 LNHDA and CDR2 SQIVND (reference sequence). Study results and caveats: The reported proportion of spike-specific TCRs targeting unmutated variant regions was nearly half. Recipients of AZD1222 seropositive at baseline numbered only six or seven. Repertoires were collected only later (after the peak T cell response had occurred).

The receptor was derived from an adult in good health. The sequences come from peripheral blood, collected on day 0 of AZD1222 vaccination. This chain joins TRBV19 and TRBJ2-4; TRBD2 agrees at 8 bases. CDR3 sequence (DNA): TGTGCCAGTAGTATGGGGCGGGAGGACATTCAGTACTTC. Protein: CASSMGREDIQYF.